The 11 T cell receptor beta chains in this list originate from one sample, sequenced in a study of early T cells in non-severe SARS-CoV-2 infection. MiXCR, run by TCRdb on the 5' RACE reads, gives a single entry per CDR3 protein. The sample contains tens of thousands of distinct CDR3 sequences, about 12% of which appear only once. The sample was whole blood. These receptors originate from an adult who was a healthcare worker with PCR-confirmed SARS-CoV-2 infection or an uninfected control (not recorded which).

This clonotype was seen a handful of times. The genes are TRBV10-2 and TRBJ2-7; D is undetermined. Trimming stripped 10 bases from V and 6 bases from J, with 10 bases between. Germline V gene lookup returns CDR1 WSHSY and CDR2 SAAADI. The CDR3 is made up of 10 amino acids. The CDR3 region is CATLSVEQYF. The CDR3 DNA follows: TGCGCCACCTTATCGGTCGAGCAGTACTTC.

This clonotype was counted at least ten times. The chain carries TRBV5-1 and TRBJ1-1; 7 positions agree with TRBD1. The CDR3 spans 13 residues. The germline CDR1 and CDR2 sequences are SGHRS and YFSETQ. V gave up 5 bases and J gave up 7 bases; unmatched junction bases: 8. The DNA for the CDR3 is TGCGCCAGCAGGCAACCCGGGACAGATGAAGCTTTCTTT. Protein sequence: CASRQPGTDEAFF.

The chain combines TRBV29-1 with TRBJ2-3; D gene uncertain. Trimming removed 4 bases at V and 2 bases at J, with 16 bases between. From germline, CDR1 is SQVTM and CDR2 ANQGSEA. The CDR3 loop spans 15 amino acids. DNA for the CDR3: TGCAGCGTTGCGACCCTTGGTAGATTCACAGATACGCAGTATTTT. Its protein is CSVATLGRFTDTQYF.

The chain is built from TRBV20-1 and TRBJ2-5; D gene uncertain. This CDR3 region has 11 residues. Between the trimmed V and J ends, which lost 4 bases and 4 bases, there was a span of 7 bases. Germline CDR1 reads DFQATT; CDR2 reads SNEGSKA (reference sequence). CDR3 residues: CSAKLGETQYF. Written as DNA, the CDR3 is TGCAGTGCTAAGTTGGGAGAGACCCAGTACTTC.

This clonotype was seen at least ten times. The J gene is TRBJ2-5, the V gene TRBV29-1; 8 bases line up with TRBD1. Germline lookup yields CDR1 SQVTM and CDR2 ANQGSEA. The CDR3 loop spans 11 amino acids. V lost 6 bases to trimming and J lost 4 bases; unmatched junction nucleotides: 1. The CDR3 loop is CSVGTGETQYF. As DNA, the CDR3 is TGCAGCGTGGGGACAGGAGAGACCCAGTACTTC.

This clonotype showed up many times. The chain links TRBV9 to TRBJ1-4; 9 bases match TRBD1. V shed 4 bases and J 5 bases; nucleotides not matched to a gene: 6. Germline CDR1 reads SGDLS; CDR2 reads YYNGEE. The CDR3 runs 15 residues. This CDR3 is CASSPRGTGNEKLFF. CDR3 bases: TGTGCCAGCAGCCCCCGCGGGACAGGGAATGAAAAACTGTTTTTT.

The table lists this clonotype with many counts. The chain carries TRBV5-1 and TRBJ2-3, with D possibly TRBD2 on 5 matching bases. The germline V and J ends were trimmed by 3 bases and 2 bases, with 10 bases remaining between them. Germline CDR1 reads SGHRS; CDR2 reads YFSETQ. This CDR3 spans 14 amino acids. The CDR3 spells CASSYQRPTDTQYF. The CDR3 nucleotides read TGCGCCAGCAGCTATCAGCGGCCCACAGATACGCAGTATTTT.

At least ten counts were recorded for this clonotype. J is TRBJ2-1 and V is TRBV13; D tentatively reads TRBD1 or TRBD2 (5 bases each). The ends were cut back, 5 bases at V and 0 bases at J, with 11 bases in the middle. The CDR3 covers 15 residues. CDR1 is PRHDT and CDR2 is FYEKMQ in the germline V gene (reference sequence). The CDR3 sequence is CASSPTGTSYNEQFF. CDR3 nucleotide sequence: TGTGCCAGCAGCCCCACGGGGACCTCCTACAATGAGCAGTTCTTC.

This clonotype was detected only a few times. The J gene is TRBJ2-3, the V gene TRBV20-1; D gene unclear. Trimming shortened V by 3 bases and J by 0 bases, and 16 bases separated the two germline ends. The CDR3 loop spans 16 amino acids. Germline V gene sequence: CDR1 DFQATT, CDR2 SNEGSKA (reference sequence). The CDR3: CSASPGLETSTDTQYF. Here the CDR3 DNA reads TGCAGTGCTAGCCCTGGGCTCGAAACTAGCACAGATACGCAGTATTTT.

This clonotype was counted many times. The rearrangement links TRBV7-2 to TRBJ2-1, with D perhaps matching TRBD1 or TRBD2 (6 bases each). CDR1 is SGHTA, CDR2 FQGNSA, per germline. V shed 8 bases and J shed 0 bases, with 17 bases lying between them. The CDR3 covers 16 residues. CDR3 DNA sequence: TGTGCCAGCCTCGGGGGCGGGCTCAGCTCCTACAATGAGCAGTTCTTC. It translates to CASLGGGLSSYNEQFF.

In its sample, this clonotype is medium-sized. The chain is built from TRBV2 and TRBJ2-7, with TRBD1 matching 10 bases. Germline loops: CDR1 SNHLY, CDR2 FYNNEI. CDR3 size: 16 residues. The V and J ends lost 5 bases and 5 bases, in that order; junction bases with no gene match: 12. The CDR3 sequence: CASSYRGTGEGDEQYF. The CDR3 nucleotides read TGTGCCAGCAGTTATCGAGGGACAGGGGAGGGCGACGAGCAGTACTTC. Using reference TRBV2 and TRBJ2-7 for the parts outside the CDR3, the full variable domain is EPEVTQTPSHQVTQMGQEVILRCVPISNHLYFYWYRQILGQKVEFLVSFYNNEISEKSEIFDDQFSVERPDGSNFTLKIRSTKLEDSAMYFCASSYRGTGEGDEQYFGPGTRLTVT.